The 10 T cell receptor beta chains below come from one sample, sequenced in a study of regulatory T cells in long-lasting Graves disease. Building the TCR beta libraries relied on iRepertoire HTBI primers, and CDR3 regions underwent Arm-PCR. TCRdb reprocessed the multiplex PCR reads with MiXCR, giving one entry per CDR3 protein. The sample lists hundreds of thousands of distinct CDR3 sequences; roughly 16% were seen once. As for time point: newly diagnosed GD, antithyroid drugs for less than 3 months. TCR sequences were obtained from RNA taken from PBMCs. The same data also went into a second study, on T cells in Graves' hyperthyroidism and ophthalmopathy.

The starting material was peripheral blood mononuclear cells (PBMCs), obtained at new diagnosis, from a patient treated with antithyroid drugs. These receptors were taken from a woman aged 35 to 59 with Graves disease.

In its sample, this clonotype was seen many times. The rearrangement joins TRBV5-1 to TRBJ1-1; possibly TRBD1 for D (5 bases). Trimming took off 2 bases at V and 2 bases at J, with 13 bases between the two ends. The germline V gene encodes CDR1 SGHRS and CDR2 YFSETQ. The CDR3 is 15 amino acids. CDR3 protein: CASSLVWGPNTEAFF. As DNA, the CDR3 is TGCGCCAGCAGCTTAGTTTGGGGACCCAACACTGAAGCTTTCTTT.

This clonotype was counted ten times or more. The rearrangement joins TRBV6-1 to TRBJ1-1; 12 bases align to TRBD1. CDR3 length equals 15 residues. The germline CDR1 and CDR2 sequences are MNHNS and SASEGT. The ends lost 6 bases at V and 5 bases at J; junction bases unmatched: 7. CDR3 nucleotides: TGTGCCAGCAGCCCTAGGGACAGGGGGCGGACTGAAGCTTTCTTT. Translated, it gives CASSPRDRGRTEAFF.

This rearrangement joins TRBV19 to TRBJ1-1; a possible D gene is TRBD1 (5 bases). Trimming cost V 3 bases and J 1 base, with 9 bases left between them. CDR1 is LNHDA, CDR2 SQIVND, per germline (reference sequence). CDR3 length: 14 amino acids. This CDR3 reads CASSMGEGNTEAFF. CDR3 coding DNA: TGTGCCAGTAGTATGGGGGAAGGGAACACTGAAGCTTTCTTT.

This clonotype was seen many times. V gene TRBV6-5 combines with J gene TRBJ1-5; D not certain. CDR1 is MNHEY, CDR2 SVGAGI, per germline. This CDR3 has 13 residues. V lost 4 bases, J lost 6 bases, and 10 bases lay in between. This CDR3 is CASSSRDRQPQHF. The DNA of the CDR3 is TGTGCCAGCAGTTCCCGCGACCGTCAGCCCCAGCATTTT.

This clonotype was seen ten or more times. The chain has TRBV6-2 or TRBV6-3 and TRBJ1-1, with D possibly matching TRBD1 (5 bases). Germline CDR1 and CDR2: MNHEY and SVGEGT. Trimming took off 4 bases at V and 4 bases at J, with 13 bases between the two ends. This CDR3 spans 14 amino acids. CDR3 in DNA: TGTGCCAGCAGTTCACGGGGGAAGTTCACTGAAGCTTTCTTT. This sequence encodes CASSSRGKFTEAFF.

At least ten counts were recorded for this clonotype. V usage is TRBV12-3 or TRBV12-4 and J usage is TRBJ2-5; TRBD2 matches 7 bases. V gave up 6 bases and J gave up 5 bases; unmatched junction bases: 9. This CDR3 spans 14 amino acids. This CDR3 reads CASSSGGIGETQYF. Here the CDR3 DNA reads TGTGCCAGCAGCTCCGGGGGGATAGGGGAGACCCAGTACTTC.

V usage is TRBV20-1 and J usage is TRBJ2-5, with TRBD2 matching 11 bases. J lost 5 bases, V lost 7 bases, and 3 bases had no gene match. Germline-derived CDR1 and CDR2 are DFQATT and SNEGSKA (reference sequence). This CDR3 contains 12 residues. The CDR3 coding sequence is TGCAGTGGTAGCGGGGGGGCGGAGACCCAGTACTTC. Translated, it gives CSGSGGAETQYF.

This clonotype has ten or more counts. The chain joins TRBV2 to TRBJ2-5, with a weak D call TRBD1 (5 bases). The V end lost 7 bases, the J end lost 7 bases, and 16 bases lay between the germline ends. The V gene's germline CDR1 is SNHLY and CDR2 FYNNEI. There are 13 residues in the CDR3. The CDR3 nucleotides are TGTGCCAGCAATGCTGTAGACAGTGGGACCCAGTACTTC. This gives the protein CASNAVDSGTQYF.

This clonotype showed up many times. The rearrangement links TRBV3-1 to TRBJ1-6; D is undetermined. The germline V gene encodes CDR1 LGHDT and CDR2 YNNKEL (reference sequence). Trimming pared 1 base from V and 7 bases from J, leaving 5 bases between. The CDR3 is made up of 13 amino acids. The CDR3 reads CASSQVGNSPLHF. The CDR3 DNA is TGTGCCAGCAGCCAAGTGGGCAATTCACCCCTCCACTTT.

In DNA form, the CDR3 reads TGTGCCAGCTCACCACTTACGGGACAGGGACGTCAAGAGACCCAGTACTTC. This codes for CASSPLTGQGRQETQYF. The chain joins TRBV18 to TRBJ2-5, with 9 bases matching TRBD1. The length of the CDR3 is 17 residues. Trimming cost V 1 base and J 2 bases; bases outside gene matches: 8. CDR1 KGHSH and CDR2 LQKENI come from the germline V gene.